Listed here is a single T cell receptor (beta chain). Its antigen remains unknown. This sample was included in a study of human T cells and chemical hapten exposure. Findings of the study overall: While controls formed fewer of them, expanded TCRs formed significantly more large CDR3 similarity clusters.

The CDR3 runs to 15 residues. Germline V gene sequence: CDR1 MGHRA, CDR2 YSYEKL. The germline V and J ends were trimmed by 1 base and 4 bases, with 11 bases remaining between them. As for time point: pre-sensitization, week 0. The treatment was: therapeutic diphenylcyclopropenone sensitization with weekly scalp DPC. Alopecia patients deemed DPC-suitable, aged 18 to 70, excluding pregnancy. Blood, whole and unfractionated, served as the source for total RNA extraction. Library preparation tagged each individual cDNA molecule with a unique molecular identifier. TCRdb re-derived calls from the RACE reads in MiXCR, one entry per CDR3 protein. The repertoire holds 150,000 to 200,000 distinct CDR3 sequences, with under 35% as singletons.

The sample here was whole blood, taken in connection with sensitization to the hapten diphenylcyclopropenone (DPC). The rearrangement uses TRBV4-1 and TRBJ1-3; D uncertain. This receptor was obtained from a woman aged 25 to 45 with alopecia areata. Some clones in this sample may be carry-over from other donors' samples. CDR3 region: CASSQVLGTGNTIYF. Written as DNA, the CDR3 is TGCGCCAGCAGCCAAGTTTTGGGAACCGGAAACACCATATATTTT.